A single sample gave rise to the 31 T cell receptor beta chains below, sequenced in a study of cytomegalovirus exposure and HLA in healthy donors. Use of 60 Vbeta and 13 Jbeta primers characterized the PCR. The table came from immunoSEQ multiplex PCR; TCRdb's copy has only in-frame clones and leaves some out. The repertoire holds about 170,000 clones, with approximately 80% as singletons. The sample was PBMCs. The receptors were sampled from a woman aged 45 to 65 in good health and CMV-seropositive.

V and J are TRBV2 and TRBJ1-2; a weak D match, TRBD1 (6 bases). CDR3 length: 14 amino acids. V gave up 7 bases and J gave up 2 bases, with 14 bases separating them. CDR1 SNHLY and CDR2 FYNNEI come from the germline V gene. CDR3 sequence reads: CASTRGGPNYGYTF. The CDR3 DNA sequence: TGTGCCAGCACCAGAGGGGGTCCAAACTATGGCTACACCTTC.

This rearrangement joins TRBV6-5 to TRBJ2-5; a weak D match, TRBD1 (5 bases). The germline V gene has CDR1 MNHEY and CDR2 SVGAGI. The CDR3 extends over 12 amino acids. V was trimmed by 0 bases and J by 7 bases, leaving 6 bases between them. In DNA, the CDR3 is TGTGCCAGCAGTTACTCCCAGGGGACCCAGTACTTC. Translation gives CASSYSQGTQYF.

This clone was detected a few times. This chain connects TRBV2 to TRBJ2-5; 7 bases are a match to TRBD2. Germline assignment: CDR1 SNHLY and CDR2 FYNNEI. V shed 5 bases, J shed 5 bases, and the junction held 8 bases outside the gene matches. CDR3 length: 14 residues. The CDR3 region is CASSLAARGETQYF. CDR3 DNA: TGTGCCAGCAGTCTAGCGGCTAGAGGCGAGACCCAGTACTTC.

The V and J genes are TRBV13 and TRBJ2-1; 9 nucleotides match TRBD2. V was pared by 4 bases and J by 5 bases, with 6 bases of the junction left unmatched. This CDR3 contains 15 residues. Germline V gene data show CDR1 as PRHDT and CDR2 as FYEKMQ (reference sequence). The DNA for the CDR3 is TGTGCCAGCAGCTACACCGGGACTAGCCACAATGAGCAGTTCTTC. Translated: CASSYTGTSHNEQFF.

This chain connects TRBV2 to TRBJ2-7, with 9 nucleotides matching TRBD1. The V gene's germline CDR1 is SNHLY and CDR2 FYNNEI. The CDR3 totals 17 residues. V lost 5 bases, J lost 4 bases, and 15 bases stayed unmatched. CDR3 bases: TGTGCCAGCAGTACCTTACTCGGACAGGGGTCGGGGTACGAGCAGTACTTC. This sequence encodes CASSTLLGQGSGYEQYF.

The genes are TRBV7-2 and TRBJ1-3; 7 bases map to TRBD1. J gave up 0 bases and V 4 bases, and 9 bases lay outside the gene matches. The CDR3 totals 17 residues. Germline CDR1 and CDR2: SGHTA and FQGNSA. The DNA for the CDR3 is TGTGCCAGCAGCTCGTCGGGACAGCTCCTCTCTGGAAACACCATATATTTT. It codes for CASSSSGQLLSGNTIYF. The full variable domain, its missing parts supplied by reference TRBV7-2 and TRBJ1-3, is GAGVSQSPSNKVTEKGKDVELRCDPISGHTALYWYRQSLGQGLEFLIYFQGNSAPDKSGLPSDRFSAERTGGSVSTLTIQRTQQEDSAVYLCASSSSGQLLSGNTIYFGEGSWLTVV.

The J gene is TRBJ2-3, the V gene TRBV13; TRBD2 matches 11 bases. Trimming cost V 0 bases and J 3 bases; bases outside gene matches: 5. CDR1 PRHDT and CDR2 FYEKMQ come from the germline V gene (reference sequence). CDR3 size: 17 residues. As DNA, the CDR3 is TGTGCCAGCAGCTTAGGCCTAGCGGGGGGATTAACAGATACGCAGTATTTT. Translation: CASSLGLAGGLTDTQYF.

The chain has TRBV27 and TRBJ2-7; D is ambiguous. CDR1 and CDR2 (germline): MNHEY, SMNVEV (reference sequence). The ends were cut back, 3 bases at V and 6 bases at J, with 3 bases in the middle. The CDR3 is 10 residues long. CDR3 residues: CASSFSEQYF. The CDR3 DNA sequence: TGTGCCAGCAGTTTCAGCGAGCAGTACTTC.

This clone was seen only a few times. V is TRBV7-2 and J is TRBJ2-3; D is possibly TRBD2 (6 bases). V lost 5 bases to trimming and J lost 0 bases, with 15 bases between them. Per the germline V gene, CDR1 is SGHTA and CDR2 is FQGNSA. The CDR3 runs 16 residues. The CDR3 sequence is CASSIRAGGSTDTQYF. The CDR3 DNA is TGTGCCAGCAGCATTCGAGCGGGCGGCAGCACAGATACGCAGTATTTT.

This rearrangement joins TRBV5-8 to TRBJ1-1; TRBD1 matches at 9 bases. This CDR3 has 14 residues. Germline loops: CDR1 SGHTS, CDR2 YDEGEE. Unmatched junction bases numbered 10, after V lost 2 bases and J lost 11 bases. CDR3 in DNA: TGTGCCAGCAGCTTTTACGACAGGGGGAACGCGGCTTTCTTT. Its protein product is CASSFYDRGNAAFF.

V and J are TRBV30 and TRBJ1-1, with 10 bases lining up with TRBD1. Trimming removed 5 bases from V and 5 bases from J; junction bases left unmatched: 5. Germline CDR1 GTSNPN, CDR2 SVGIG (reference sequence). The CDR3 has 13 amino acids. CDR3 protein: CAWDRGHGTEAFF. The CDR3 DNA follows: TGTGCCTGGGACAGGGGGCACGGGACTGAAGCTTTCTTT.

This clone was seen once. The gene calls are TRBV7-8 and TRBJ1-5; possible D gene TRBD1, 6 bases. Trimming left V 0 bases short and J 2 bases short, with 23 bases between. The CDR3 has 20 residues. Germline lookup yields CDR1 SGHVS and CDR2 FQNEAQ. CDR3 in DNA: TGTGCCAGCAGCTTAGCTTGGGGGGGGCTTCCCCGGGGTGGCAATCAGCCCCAGCATTTT. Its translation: CASSLAWGGLPRGGNQPQHF.

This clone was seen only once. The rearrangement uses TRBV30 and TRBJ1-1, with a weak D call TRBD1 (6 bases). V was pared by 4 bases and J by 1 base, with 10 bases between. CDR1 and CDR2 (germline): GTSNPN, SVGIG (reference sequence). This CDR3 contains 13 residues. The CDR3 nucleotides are TGTGCCTGGACCCGACAGGCGAACACTGAAGCTTTCTTT. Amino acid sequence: CAWTRQANTEAFF.

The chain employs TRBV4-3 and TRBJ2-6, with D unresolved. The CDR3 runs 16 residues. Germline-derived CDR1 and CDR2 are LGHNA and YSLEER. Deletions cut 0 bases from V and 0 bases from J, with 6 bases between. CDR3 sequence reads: CASSQEYSSGANVLTF. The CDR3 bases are TGCGCCAGCAGCCAAGAGTATAGCTCTGGGGCCAACGTCCTGACTTTC.

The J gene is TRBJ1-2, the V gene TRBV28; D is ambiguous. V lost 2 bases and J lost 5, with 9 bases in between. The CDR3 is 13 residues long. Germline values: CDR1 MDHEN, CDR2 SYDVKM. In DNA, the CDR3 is TGTGCCAGCAGTTTAACCCGGGAGTATGGCTACACCTTC. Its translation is CASSLTREYGYTF.

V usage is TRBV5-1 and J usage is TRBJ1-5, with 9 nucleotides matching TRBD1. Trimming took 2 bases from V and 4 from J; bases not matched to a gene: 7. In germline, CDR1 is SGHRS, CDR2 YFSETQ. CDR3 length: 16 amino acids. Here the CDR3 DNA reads TGCGCCAGCAGCTTAGACGGGACAGGGAATAATCAGCCCCAGCATTTT. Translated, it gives CASSLDGTGNNQPQHF.

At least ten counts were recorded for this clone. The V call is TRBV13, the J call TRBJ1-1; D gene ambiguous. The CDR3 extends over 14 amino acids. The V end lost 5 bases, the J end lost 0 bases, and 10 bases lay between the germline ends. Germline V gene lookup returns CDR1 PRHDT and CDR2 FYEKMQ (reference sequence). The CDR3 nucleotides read TGTGCCAGCAGCCTAAATACAGTGAACACTGAAGCTTTCTTT. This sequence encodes CASSLNTVNTEAFF.

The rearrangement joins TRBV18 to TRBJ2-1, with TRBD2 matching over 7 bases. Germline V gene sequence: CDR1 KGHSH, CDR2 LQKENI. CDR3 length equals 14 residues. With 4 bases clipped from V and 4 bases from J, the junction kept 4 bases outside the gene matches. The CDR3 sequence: CASSLLAEYNEQFF. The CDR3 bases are TGTGCCAGCTCACTTCTAGCGGAGTACAATGAGCAGTTCTTC.

Here the CDR3 DNA reads TGTGCCAGCAGCTCCCAGCTCGGGCTGACCCGGGGTGAGCTGTTTTTT. This gives the protein CASSSQLGLTRGELFF. The V call is TRBV7-9, the J call TRBJ2-2; D possibly corresponds to TRBD2 (5 bases). The V gene's germline CDR1 is SEHNR and CDR2 FQNEAQ (reference sequence). The germline V and J ends were trimmed by 4 bases and 11 bases, with 23 bases remaining between them. The CDR3 consists of 16 residues.

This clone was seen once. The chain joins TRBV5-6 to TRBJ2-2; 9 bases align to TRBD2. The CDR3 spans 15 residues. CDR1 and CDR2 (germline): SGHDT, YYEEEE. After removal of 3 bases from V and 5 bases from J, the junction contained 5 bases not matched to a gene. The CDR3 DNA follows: TGTGCCAGCAGCTCTAGCGGGAAGCGGACCGGGGAGCTGTTTTTT. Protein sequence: CASSSSGKRTGELFF.

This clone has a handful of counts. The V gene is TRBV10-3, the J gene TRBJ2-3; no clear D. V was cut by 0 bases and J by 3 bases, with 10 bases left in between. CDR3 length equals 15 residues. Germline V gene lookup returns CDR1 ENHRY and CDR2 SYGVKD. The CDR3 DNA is TGTGCCATCAGTGAGTCGAGAGGAGTTACAGATACGCAGTATTTT. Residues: CAISESRGVTDTQYF.

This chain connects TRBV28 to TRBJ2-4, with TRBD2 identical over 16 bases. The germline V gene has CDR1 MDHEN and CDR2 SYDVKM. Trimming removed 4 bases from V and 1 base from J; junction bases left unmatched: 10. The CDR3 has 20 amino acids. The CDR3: CASSYLGLAGGGTAKNIQYF. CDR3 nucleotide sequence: TGTGCCAGCAGTTATTTGGGACTAGCGGGAGGGGGGACGGCCAAAAACATTCAGTACTTC.

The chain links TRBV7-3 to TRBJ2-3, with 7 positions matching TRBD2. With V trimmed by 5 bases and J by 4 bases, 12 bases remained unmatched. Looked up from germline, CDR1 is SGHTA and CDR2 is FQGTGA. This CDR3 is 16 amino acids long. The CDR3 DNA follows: TGTGCCAGCAGCCACCGGGGCGGGGGAGAACCAGATACGCAGTATTTT. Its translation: CASSHRGGGEPDTQYF.

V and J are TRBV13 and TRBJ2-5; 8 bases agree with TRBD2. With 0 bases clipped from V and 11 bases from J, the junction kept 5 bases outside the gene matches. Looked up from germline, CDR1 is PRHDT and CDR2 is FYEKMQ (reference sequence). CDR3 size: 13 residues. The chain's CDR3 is CASSLGGLVEQYF. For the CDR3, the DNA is TGTGCCAGCAGCTTAGGGGGACTAGTTGAACAGTACTTC.

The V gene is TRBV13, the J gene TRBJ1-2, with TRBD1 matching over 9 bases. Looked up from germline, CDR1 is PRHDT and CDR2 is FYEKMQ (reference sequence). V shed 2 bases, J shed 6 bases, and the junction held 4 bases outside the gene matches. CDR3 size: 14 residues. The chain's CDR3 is CASSLPGQGHGYTF. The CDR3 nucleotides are TGTGCCAGCAGCTTACCGGGACAGGGTCATGGCTACACCTTC.

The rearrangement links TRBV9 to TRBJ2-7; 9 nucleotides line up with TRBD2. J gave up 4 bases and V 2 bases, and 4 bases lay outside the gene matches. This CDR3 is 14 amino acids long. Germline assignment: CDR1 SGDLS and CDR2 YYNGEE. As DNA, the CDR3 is TGTGCCAGCAGCGTTGCTAGCGGGAATTACGAGCAGTACTTC. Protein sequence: CASSVASGNYEQYF.

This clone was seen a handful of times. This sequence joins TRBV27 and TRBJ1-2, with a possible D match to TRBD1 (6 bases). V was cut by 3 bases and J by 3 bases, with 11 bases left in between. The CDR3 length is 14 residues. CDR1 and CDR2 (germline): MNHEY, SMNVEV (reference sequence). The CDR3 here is CASSFWAGDYGYTF. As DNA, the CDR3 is TGTGCCAGCAGTTTTTGGGCAGGGGACTATGGCTACACCTTC.

This CDR3 is CATSRDLLSSTDTQYF. The CDR3 region has the DNA TGTGCCACCAGCAGAGATCTCCTGTCTAGCACAGATACGCAGTATTTT. The chain has TRBV15 and TRBJ2-3; the D is unclear. CDR3 length: 16 residues. Germline CDR1 reads LNHNV; CDR2 reads YYDKDF (reference sequence). The germline V and J ends were trimmed by 0 bases and 0 bases, with 10 bases remaining between them. The full variable domain, its missing parts supplied by reference TRBV15 and TRBJ2-3, is DAMVIQNPRYQVTQFGKPVTLSCSQTLNHNVMYWYQQKSSQAPKLLFHYYDKDFNNEADTPDNFQSRRPNTSFCFLDIRSPGLGDTAMYLCATSRDLLSSTDTQYFGPGTRLTVL.

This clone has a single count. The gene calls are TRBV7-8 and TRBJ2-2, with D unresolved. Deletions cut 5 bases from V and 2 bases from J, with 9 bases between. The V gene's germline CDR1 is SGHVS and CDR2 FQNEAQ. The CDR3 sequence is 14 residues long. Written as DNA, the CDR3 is TGTGCCAGCAGCCTATCTAAAAACACCGGGGAGCTGTTTTTT. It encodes CASSLSKNTGELFF. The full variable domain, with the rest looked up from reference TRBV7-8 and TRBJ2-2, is GAGVSQSPRYKVAKRGQDVALRCDPISGHVSLFWYQQALGQGPEFLTYFQNEAQLDKSGLPSDRFFAERPEGSVSTLKIQRTQQEDSAVYLCASSLSKNTGELFFGEGSRLTVL.

The CDR3 protein is CASSLRLAGAGEQYF. In DNA, the CDR3 is TGTGCCAGCAGCTTAAGGCTAGCGGGAGCCGGCGAGCAGTACTTC. V usage is TRBV7-8 and J usage is TRBJ2-7; 10 positions agree with TRBD2. Germline V gives CDR1 SGHVS, CDR2 FQNEAQ. After removal of 2 bases from V and 6 bases from J, the junction contained 7 bases not matched to a gene. There are 15 residues in the CDR3.

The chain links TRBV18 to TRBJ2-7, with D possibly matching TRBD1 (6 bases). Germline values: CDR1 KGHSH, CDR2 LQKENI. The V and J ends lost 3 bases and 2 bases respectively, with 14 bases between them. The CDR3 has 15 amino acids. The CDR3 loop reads CASSPVGQSPYEQYF. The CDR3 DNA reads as TGTGCCAGCTCACCCGTAGGACAGAGCCCCTACGAGCAGTACTTC.